This TCR beta chain appears in the sequencing data of a study of cytotoxic CD8 clonotypes in ibrutinib-treated CLL. Study-wide context: Complete response was seen in 2 patients and partial in approximately 25; approximately 12 progressed and about 14 stayed remitted after a median around 6 years.

Findings and limits, study-wide: Rare overall, public clonotypes shrank or held steady under therapy. Baseline clonality, above age-matched healthy donor levels, tracked circulating CD8+ T-cell counts. Upon ibrutinib response clonality rose, and upon progression it fell back toward baseline.

Germline lookup yields CDR1 GTSNPN and CDR2 SVGIG (reference sequence). The CDR3 is made up of 12 amino acids. Trimming took 1 base from V and 0 from J, leaving 2 bases between them. The protocol was immunoSEQ multiplex PCR, while the TCRdb copy is restricted to in-frame clones and leaves out a portion. This sample has roughly 23,000 clones, with less than 80% found just once. Concerning this clone itself: Its cognate antigen is unknown.

This clonotype was obtained from a human donor with chronic lymphocytic leukemia. This specimen consisted of PBMCs, obtained before ibrutinib treatment. This rearrangement joins TRBV30 to TRBJ2-3; no clear D gene. Written as DNA, the CDR3 is TGTGCCTGGAGTGAAAGCACAGATACGCAGTATTTT. Protein: CAWSESTDTQYF.